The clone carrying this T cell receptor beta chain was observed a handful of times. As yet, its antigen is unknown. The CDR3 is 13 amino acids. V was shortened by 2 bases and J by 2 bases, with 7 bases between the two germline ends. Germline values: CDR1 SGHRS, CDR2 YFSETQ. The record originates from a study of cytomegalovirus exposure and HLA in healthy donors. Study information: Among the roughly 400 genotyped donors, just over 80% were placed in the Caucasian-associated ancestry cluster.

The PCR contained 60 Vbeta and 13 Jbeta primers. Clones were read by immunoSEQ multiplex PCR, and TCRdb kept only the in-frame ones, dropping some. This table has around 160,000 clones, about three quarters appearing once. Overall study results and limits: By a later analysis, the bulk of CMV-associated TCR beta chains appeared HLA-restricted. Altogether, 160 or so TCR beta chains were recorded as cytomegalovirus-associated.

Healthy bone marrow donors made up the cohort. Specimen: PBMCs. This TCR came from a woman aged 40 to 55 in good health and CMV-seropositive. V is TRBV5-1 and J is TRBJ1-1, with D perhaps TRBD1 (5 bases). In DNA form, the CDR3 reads TGCGCCAGCAGCTTCGGGGGAAACACTGAAGCTTTCTTT. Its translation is CASSFGGNTEAFF.